These 21 T cell receptor beta chains originate from one sample sequenced in a study of blood T cell repertoires in COVID-19. Sequencing used immunoSEQ multiplex PCR; TCRdb keeps in-frame clones, though not all of them. The table has fewer than 150,000 clones, over 70% seen once. Source material: peripheral blood. These receptors all come from a man aged 80 or over with acute or convalescent COVID-19.

The chain is built from TRBV7-2 and TRBJ2-5; TRBD2 might be the D (6 bases). Trimming shortened V by 2 bases and J by 7 bases, and 11 bases separated the two germline ends. Germline lookup yields CDR1 SGHTA and CDR2 FQGNSA. This CDR3 region has 13 residues. The CDR3 DNA reads as TGTGCCAGCAGCTTACCGGGGGTGGGGACCCAGTACTTC. Its translation is CASSLPGVGTQYF.

J is TRBJ1-2 and V is TRBV4-3, with 11 positions matching TRBD1. This CDR3 region has 16 residues. Germline CDR1 LGHNA, CDR2 YSLEER. V was clipped by 0 bases and J by 7 bases; unmatched bases: 7. Here the CDR3 DNA reads TGCGCCAGCAGCCAAGATATTGGACAGGGGGCGCTTGGCTACACCTTC. Protein: CASSQDIGQGALGYTF.

The V call is TRBV11-3, the J call TRBJ2-1; D is ambiguous. The CDR3 loop spans 13 amino acids. Trimming took 1 base from V and 9 from J, leaving 10 bases between them. Germline-derived CDR1 and CDR2 are SGHNT and YENEEA. The CDR3 loop is CASSLGGALEQFF. CDR3 coding DNA: TGTGCCAGCAGCTTAGGAGGAGCTCTTGAGCAGTTCTTC.

This sequence joins TRBV2 and TRBJ2-5, with TRBD1 matching 9 bases. This CDR3 region has 16 residues. The trim removed 1 base at V and 4 bases at J, leaving 7 bases unmatched. Germline V gene sequence: CDR1 SNHLY, CDR2 FYNNEI. CDR3 sequence reads: CASSEVGTGYTETQYF. CDR3 bases: TGTGCCAGCAGTGAAGTCGGGACAGGGTATACAGAGACCCAGTACTTC.

Details on this clone: At the DNA level, this CDR3 is encoded by other sequences in the same sample as well. V and J are TRBV5-1 and TRBJ2-1; D may be TRBD2 (5 bases). Germline V lookup: CDR1 SGHRS, CDR2 YFSETQ. The CDR3 has 13 amino acids. Trimming cost V 0 bases and J 4 bases, with 5 bases left between them. The CDR3 protein is CASSLGTYNEQFF. The CDR3 DNA follows: TGCGCCAGCAGCTTGGGGACTTACAATGAGCAGTTCTTC.

Only one count was recorded for this clone. V gene TRBV13 combines with J gene TRBJ1-6; D gene uncertain. The length of the CDR3 is 14 residues. Germline V gene lookup returns CDR1 PRHDT and CDR2 FYEKMQ (reference sequence). Trimming left V 0 bases short and J 8 bases short, with 8 bases between. The CDR3 here is CASSLGLYHSPLHF. CDR3 in DNA: TGTGCCAGCAGCTTAGGGCTCTACCATTCACCCCTCCACTTT.

This clone occurred a few times. The chain links TRBV6-5 to TRBJ1-2, with a weak D call TRBD1 (6 bases). V dropped 7 bases and J dropped 8 bases, with 11 bases sitting between them. CDR1 MNHEY and CDR2 SVGAGI come from the germline V gene. The CDR3 covers 11 residues. CDR3 in DNA: TGTGCCAGCACCTCAGGGGCCGGCTACACCTTC. Protein sequence: CASTSGAGYTF.

The chain combines TRBV11-3 with TRBJ1-6; D is undetermined. This CDR3 spans 14 amino acids. Trimming took off 4 bases at V and 7 bases at J, with 11 bases between the two ends. CDR1 and CDR2 (germline): SGHNT, YENEEA. In DNA form, the CDR3 reads TGTGCCAGCAGCTCCGGAGGAATCAATTCACCCCTCCACTTT. This gives the protein CASSSGGINSPLHF.

The table lists this clone with a count of one. The rearrangement uses TRBV19 and TRBJ2-7, with 10 positions matching TRBD1. The ends lost 5 bases at V and 4 bases at J; junction bases unmatched: 11. Germline lookup yields CDR1 LNHDA and CDR2 SQIVND (reference sequence). This CDR3 is built from 16 residues. DNA of the CDR3: TGTGCCAGTAGTGCCGACTCGGGACAGGGGACGTACGAGCAGTACTTC. The encoded protein is CASSADSGQGTYEQYF.

In its sample, this clone was seen a few times. The chain recombines TRBV5-1 with TRBJ2-5; 10 nucleotides match TRBD1. This CDR3 spans 16 amino acids. The germline V gene encodes CDR1 SGHRS and CDR2 YFSETQ. V lost 3 bases to trimming and J lost 2 bases; unmatched junction nucleotides: 7. The CDR3 here is CASSSRQGALQETQYF. The CDR3 DNA reads as TGCGCCAGCAGCTCACGACAGGGGGCTCTTCAAGAGACCCAGTACTTC.

The V gene is TRBV28, the J gene TRBJ1-6; D is unresolved. Trimming shortened V by 2 bases and J by 14 bases, and 25 bases separated the two germline ends. There are 17 residues in the CDR3. The germline gives CDR1 MDHEN, CDR2 SYDVKM. The CDR3 protein is CASSLPPPVGRVWTLHF. In DNA form, the CDR3 reads TGTGCCAGCAGTTTACCTCCCCCTGTGGGGAGGGTATGGACCCTCCACTTT.

This clone was seen more than once but under ten times. V usage is TRBV4-2 and J usage is TRBJ1-1, with TRBD1 as a possible D gene (5 bases). Germline-derived CDR1 and CDR2 are LGHNA and YNFKEQ. The CDR3 is made up of 15 amino acids. Trimming removed 1 base at V and 1 base at J, with 10 bases between. CDR3 in DNA: TGTGCCAGCAGCCAAGTTGGAACAGGGAACACTGAAGCTTTCTTT. Translation gives CASSQVGTGNTEAFF.

The chain links TRBV2 to TRBJ2-7; D call uncertain. V was trimmed by 4 bases and J by 9 bases, leaving 10 bases between them. The CDR3 length is 11 residues. Germline CDR1 is SNHLY and CDR2 is FYNNEI. The DNA for the CDR3 is TGTGCCAGCAGTGCTTCGGTTGGGCAGTACTTC. It yields the protein CASSASVGQYF. The variable domain in full, with the rest retrieved from reference TRBV2 and TRBJ2-7, is EPEVTQTPSHQVTQMGQEVILRCVPISNHLYFYWYRQILGQKVEFLVSFYNNEISEKSEIFDDQFSVERPDGSNFTLKIRSTKLEDSAMYFCASSASVGQYFGPGTRLTVT.

This chain links TRBV7-9 with TRBJ2-7, with D perhaps TRBD2 (6 bases). This CDR3 comprises 12 residues. Between the trimmed V and J ends, which lost 4 bases and 6 bases, there was a span of 10 bases. Germline-derived CDR1 and CDR2 are SEHNR and FQNEAQ (reference sequence). The CDR3 DNA reads TGTGCCAGCAGCTCCCAGGGAGGCGAGCAGTACTTC. Its protein product is CASSSQGGEQYF.

The V and J genes are TRBV5-6 and TRBJ1-2, with a weak D call TRBD1 (6 bases). Trimming removed 2 bases from V and 8 bases from J, with 13 bases in between. This CDR3 has 13 amino acids. Germline CDR1 reads SGHDT; CDR2 reads YYEEEE. CDR3 nucleotide sequence: TGTGCCAGCAGCTTTGTGGCAGGGGAAGGCTACACCTTC. Translated: CASSFVAGEGYTF.

The J gene is TRBJ2-7, the V gene TRBV6-5; tentatively, D is TRBD2 (5 bases). The V end was cut by 4 bases, the J end by 3 bases, with 16 bases between. Germline-derived CDR1 and CDR2 are MNHEY and SVGAGI. This CDR3 comprises 15 residues. As DNA, the CDR3 is TGTGCCAGCAGTTTCTCTATCTCGGGGAGCTACGAGCAGTACTTC. This codes for CASSFSISGSYEQYF.

The gene calls are TRBV5-1 and TRBJ2-7; D might be TRBD1 (6 bases). Looked up from germline, CDR1 is SGHRS and CDR2 is YFSETQ. V was pared by 0 bases and J by 5 bases, with 12 bases between. The CDR3 is 14 amino acids. The CDR3 region has the DNA TGCGCCAGCAGCTTGGCCGGGACAACTAACGAGCAGTACTTC. Its translation: CASSLAGTTNEQYF.

This sequence joins TRBV2 and TRBJ2-1, with 8 bases lining up with TRBD1. The germline V gene has CDR1 SNHLY and CDR2 FYNNEI. With V trimmed by 5 bases and J by 6 bases, 9 bases remained unmatched. This CDR3 spans 15 amino acids. In nucleotides, the CDR3 is TGTGCCAGCAGTCTCCGCGACAGGGGATCCAATGAGCAGTTCTTC. Its protein product is CASSLRDRGSNEQFF.

This chain links TRBV27 with TRBJ1-6, with D hard to call. V shed 2 bases and J shed 10 bases, with 12 bases lying between them. CDR3 size: 14 residues. Germline assignment: CDR1 MNHEY and CDR2 SMNVEV (reference sequence). The DNA of the CDR3 is TGTGCCAGCAGTTTAGGTAGCTTTGGGTCACCCCTCCACTTT. It translates to CASSLGSFGSPLHF.

This clone was counted a single time. The chain's CDR3 is CAISEKQSSYNEQFF. The CDR3 nucleotides are TGTGCCATCAGCGAAAAACAGAGCTCCTACAATGAGCAGTTCTTC. The chain links TRBV10-3 to TRBJ2-1; D is undetermined. This CDR3 has 15 residues. Germline CDR1 ENHRY, CDR2 SYGVKD. The V end was cut by 6 bases, the J end by 0 bases, with 12 bases between.

This sequence joins TRBV2 and TRBJ2-4; D ambiguous. The CDR3 contains 14 residues. The germline V and J ends were trimmed by 3 bases and 1 base, with 7 bases remaining between them. The germline V gene has CDR1 SNHLY and CDR2 FYNNEI. CDR3 loop: CASSDDAAKNIQYF. CDR3 sequence (DNA): TGTGCCAGCAGTGATGATGCGGCCAAAAACATTCAGTACTTC.